The present T cell receptor (beta chain) was sequenced within a study of Graves' ophthalmopathy and Graves' hyperthyroidism. On the study more broadly: The term stable hyperthyroidism indicated an absence of ophthalmopathy within 18 months of follow-up.

Scientists amplified the TCR beta CDR3 regions from RNA transcripts. In the first round, RT-PCR was carried out with HTBI primers, and a multiplex PCR formed the second round. TCRdb re-derived calls from the multiplex PCR reads in MiXCR, one entry per CDR3 protein. This table has 900,000 to 1,200,000 distinct CDR3 sequences, less than 45% appearing once. This clonotype was counted at least ten times. The ends were cut back, 3 bases at V and 4 bases at J, with 13 bases in the middle. The length of the CDR3 is 14 residues. From germline, CDR1 is SGDLS and CDR2 YYNGEE. Sequenced input: peripheral blood or thyroid tissue (not recorded which). J is TRBJ2-5 and V is TRBV9; D gene unclear. This TCR came from an adult man with Graves' hyperthyroidism. The CDR3 sequence: CASSGGHTRETQYF. Here the CDR3 DNA reads TGTGCCAGCAGCGGAGGCCACACCCGAGAGACCCAGTACTTC.